This T cell receptor (beta chain) was sequenced during a study of T cell responses to AZD1222 COVID-19 vaccine. V was shortened by 6 bases and J by 7 bases, with 7 bases between the two germline ends. The CDR3 totals 11 residues. Germline V gives CDR1 LNHDA, CDR2 SQIVND (reference sequence). Study-wide results and limits: Spike-specific TCR breadth and depth grew following two AZD1222 doses. Possibly, clonal diversity was underestimated; donors were largely white British and included more females. Dominant at 160-218 and 743-854, vaccine-associated CD4 TCRs also spanned spike.

As concerns this clone: The antigen remains unidentified.

Sequencing used immunoSEQ multiplex PCR; TCRdb keeps in-frame clones, though not all of them. In the table there are around 99,000 clones, roughly 87% of which are singletons. The receptor was derived from an adult in good health. V and J are TRBV19 and TRBJ2-1; D remains unclear. This material consisted of peripheral blood, taken on day 0 of AZD1222 vaccination. Here the CDR3 DNA reads TGTGCCAGTAGGCTGGAAAATGAGCAGTTCTTC. Protein: CASRLENEQFF. Full variable domain (missing parts from reference TRBV19 and TRBJ2-1): DGGITQSPKYLFRKEGQNVTLSCEQNLNHDAMYWYRQDPGQGLRLIYYSQIVNDFQKGDIAEGYSVSREKKESFPLTVTSAQKNPTAFYLCASRLENEQFFGPGTRLTVL.